Listed below are T cell receptor beta chains from one sample, sequenced in a study of blood T cell repertoires in COVID-19. Here immunoSEQ multiplex PCR was the method, and the copy in TCRdb shows in-frame clones only, minus some. The table shows roughly 240,000 clones, with roughly 88% occurring only once. The specimen was peripheral blood. These receptor sequences come from an elderly woman with COVID-19, enrolled during active disease. Both conserved end residues are part of each CDR3. A D gene is named only where the DNA matches it firmly. The size entry is marked missing in some rows and otherwise reads once, few, many or a size class.

v_call: TRBV27; d_call: NA; j_call: TRBJ1-2; clone_size: NA; cdr3_length: 12; cdr3_aa: CASSSGAGLHTF; cdr3_nt: TGTGCCAGCAGTAGTGGGGCAGGGTTGCATACCTTC
v_call: TRBV7-9; d_call: NA; j_call: TRBJ2-4; clone_size: NA; cdr3_length: 13; cdr3_aa: CASTPPAKNIQYF; cdr3_nt: TGTGCCAGCACCCCTCCGGCCAAAAACATTCAGTACTTC
v_call: TRBV7-2; d_call: TRBD2; j_call: TRBJ2-5; clone_size: NA; cdr3_length: 17; cdr3_aa: CASSLDAPGLAGGTQYF; cdr3_nt: TGTGCCAGCAGCTTAGATGCCCCGGGACTAGCGGGTGGGACCCAGTACTTC
v_call: TRBV19; d_call: TRBD2; j_call: TRBJ2-6; clone_size: once; cdr3_length: 17; cdr3_aa: CASSMLAGGGGANVLTF; cdr3_nt: TGTGCCAGTAGTATGCTAGCGGGGGGAGGTGGGGCCAACGTCCTGACTTTC
v_call: TRBV18; d_call: NA; j_call: TRBJ1-4; clone_size: NA; cdr3_length: 14; cdr3_aa: CASSTRDTNEKLFF; cdr3_nt: TGTGCCAGCTCAACGCGGGACACTAATGAAAAACTGTTTTTT
v_call: TRBV28; d_call: TRBD1; j_call: TRBJ1-2; clone_size: NA; cdr3_length: 15; cdr3_aa: CASSHRGTGTYGYTF; cdr3_nt: TGTGCCAGCAGTCACCGGGGGACAGGGACCTATGGCTACACCTTC
v_call: TRBV12-5; d_call: TRBD1; j_call: TRBJ2-3; clone_size: NA; cdr3_length: 14; cdr3_aa: CASGLGQGSDTQYF; cdr3_nt: TGTGCTAGTGGTTTAGGACAGGGGTCAGATACGCAGTATTTT
v_call: TRBV5-1; d_call: NA; j_call: TRBJ1-6; clone_size: once; cdr3_length: 16; cdr3_aa: CASSLTGSSYNSPLHF; cdr3_nt: TGCGCCAGCAGCTTGACGGGAAGCTCCTATAATTCACCCCTCCACTTT
v_call: TRBV3-1/TRBV3-2; d_call: TRBD1; j_call: TRBJ1-5; clone_size: NA; cdr3_length: 15; cdr3_aa: CASTPGQGINQPQHF; cdr3_nt: TGTGCCAGCACCCCGGGACAGGGGATCAATCAGCCCCAGCATTTT
v_call: TRBV7-2; d_call: TRBD2; j_call: TRBJ2-1; clone_size: NA; cdr3_length: 16; cdr3_aa: CASSLFSGGGYNEQFF; cdr3_nt: TGTGCCAGCAGCTTATTCTCGGGGGGAGGGTACAATGAGCAGTTCTTC
v_call: TRBV11-2; d_call: TRBD2; j_call: TRBJ2-5; clone_size: NA; cdr3_length: 15; cdr3_aa: CASSPWEGSQETQYF; cdr3_nt: TGTGCCAGCAGTCCCTGGGAGGGGAGTCAAGAGACCCAGTACTTC
v_call: TRBV10-3; d_call: NA; j_call: TRBJ1-2; clone_size: NA; cdr3_length: 13; cdr3_aa: CAISESQGFGYTF; cdr3_nt: TGTGCCATCAGTGAGTCACAGGGTTTCGGCTACACCTTC
v_call: TRBV3-1/TRBV3-2; d_call: NA; j_call: TRBJ1-1; clone_size: NA; cdr3_length: 13; cdr3_aa: CASSHATGARAFF; cdr3_nt: TGTGCCAGCAGCCACGCCACAGGTGCCCGAGCTTTCTTT
v_call: TRBV4-2; d_call: NA; j_call: TRBJ1-5; clone_size: once; cdr3_length: 15; cdr3_aa: CASSQDRVNGQPQHF; cdr3_nt: TGTGCCAGCAGCCAAGATCGGGTGAACGGGCAGCCCCAGCATTTT
v_call: TRBV7-8; d_call: TRBD1; j_call: TRBJ1-1; clone_size: NA; cdr3_length: 16; cdr3_aa: CASSLGQGAIHPEAFF; cdr3_nt: TGTGCCAGCAGCTTAGGGCAGGGGGCGATCCACCCTGAAGCTTTCTTT
v_call: TRBV3-1/TRBV3-2; d_call: NA; j_call: TRBJ1-3; clone_size: once; cdr3_length: 15; cdr3_aa: CASSQKRGAGNTIYF; cdr3_nt: TGTGCCAGCAGCCAAAAAAGGGGTGCTGGAAACACCATATATTTT
v_call: TRBV6-1; d_call: NA; j_call: TRBJ1-3; clone_size: NA; cdr3_length: 16; cdr3_aa: CASSVGLMSSGNTIYF; cdr3_nt: TGTGCCAGCAGTGTGGGACTGATGAGCTCTGGAAACACCATATATTTT
v_call: TRBV20-1; d_call: TRBD1; j_call: TRBJ1-6; clone_size: many; cdr3_length: 14; cdr3_aa: CSASMDRVESPLHF; cdr3_nt: TGCAGTGCAAGTATGGACAGGGTGGAATCACCCCTCCACTTT
v_call: TRBV7-2; d_call: NA; j_call: TRBJ2-3; clone_size: NA; cdr3_length: 14; cdr3_aa: CASSSILASDTQYF; cdr3_nt: TGTGCCAGCAGCTCAATCCTAGCATCAGATACGCAGTATTTT
v_call: TRBV4-1; d_call: NA; j_call: TRBJ2-1; clone_size: NA; cdr3_length: 16; cdr3_aa: CASSQVNHREGHEQFF; cdr3_nt: TGCGCCAGCAGCCAAGTCAACCACAGGGAGGGCCATGAGCAGTTCTTC
v_call: TRBV9; d_call: NA; j_call: TRBJ1-2; clone_size: NA; cdr3_length: 13; cdr3_aa: CASSVGPGDGYTF; cdr3_nt: TGTGCCAGCAGCGTAGGGCCAGGGGATGGCTACACCTTC
v_call: TRBV7-8; d_call: NA; j_call: TRBJ1-3; clone_size: few; cdr3_length: 17; cdr3_aa: CASSLKSQASSGNTIYF; cdr3_nt: TGTGCCAGCAGCTTAAAATCCCAGGCGAGCTCTGGAAACACCATATATTTT
v_call: TRBV6-1; d_call: NA; j_call: TRBJ1-2; clone_size: NA; cdr3_length: 12; cdr3_aa: CASSEDSYGYTF; cdr3_nt: TGTGCCAGCAGTGAAGACAGCTATGGCTACACCTTC
v_call: TRBV28; d_call: TRBD1; j_call: TRBJ2-7; clone_size: NA; cdr3_length: 11; cdr3_aa: CASSLGQGVYF; cdr3_nt: TGTGCCAGCAGTTTGGGACAGGGGGTGTACTTC
v_call: TRBV7-2; d_call: TRBD2; j_call: TRBJ2-2; clone_size: NA; cdr3_length: 15; cdr3_aa: CASRSSGDNTGELFF; cdr3_nt: TGTGCCAGCAGATCTAGCGGGGACAACACCGGGGAGCTGTTTTTT
v_call: TRBV3-1/TRBV3-2; d_call: NA; j_call: TRBJ1-1; clone_size: NA; cdr3_length: 15; cdr3_aa: CASSPPQKMNTEAFF; cdr3_nt: TGTGCCAGCAGCCCCCCACAAAAGATGAACACTGAAGCTTTCTTT
v_call: TRBV6-5; d_call: NA; j_call: TRBJ1-2; clone_size: NA; cdr3_length: 13; cdr3_aa: CASSTTANYGYTF; cdr3_nt: TGTGCCAGCAGCACGACAGCGAACTATGGCTACACCTTC
v_call: TRBV19; d_call: NA; j_call: TRBJ1-1; clone_size: NA; cdr3_length: 11; cdr3_aa: CASSIAYEAFF; cdr3_nt: TGTGCCAGTAGTATAGCGTATGAAGCTTTCTTT
v_call: TRBV24-1; d_call: TRBD2; j_call: TRBJ2-1; clone_size: NA; cdr3_length: 16; cdr3_aa: CATSEQTSGTNNEQFF; cdr3_nt: TGTGCCACCAGTGAACAGACTAGCGGGACGAACAATGAGCAGTTCTTC
v_call: TRBV27; d_call: NA; j_call: TRBJ1-1; clone_size: NA; cdr3_length: 13; cdr3_aa: CASSFRGNTEAFF; cdr3_nt: TGTGCCAGCAGTTTTCGGGGGAACACTGAAGCTTTCTTT
v_call: TRBV5-1; d_call: NA; j_call: TRBJ1-2; clone_size: NA; cdr3_length: 13; cdr3_aa: CASSLPTDYGYTF; cdr3_nt: TGCGCCAGCAGCTTGCCAACGGACTATGGCTACACCTTC
v_call: TRBV6-5; d_call: NA; j_call: TRBJ1-5; clone_size: few; cdr3_length: 13; cdr3_aa: CASSSKRHQPQHF; cdr3_nt: TGTGCCAGCAGTTCGAAGAGGCATCAGCCCCAGCATTTT
v_call: TRBV3-1/TRBV3-2; d_call: NA; j_call: TRBJ2-5; clone_size: NA; cdr3_length: 14; cdr3_aa: CASTLGGMCETQYF; cdr3_nt: TGTGCCAGCACCCTAGGAGGGATGTGCGAGACCCAGTACTTC
v_call: TRBV29-1; d_call: NA; j_call: TRBJ1-1; clone_size: NA; cdr3_length: 14; cdr3_aa: CSVGGQTMNTEAFF; cdr3_nt: TGCAGCGTTGGCGGACAGACCATGAACACTGAAGCTTTCTTT
v_call: TRBV6-6; d_call: TRBD2; j_call: TRBJ2-3; clone_size: NA; cdr3_length: 15; cdr3_aa: CASSYSVAGGNTQYF; cdr3_nt: TGTGCCAGCAGTTACTCAGTGGCGGGGGGAAATACGCAGTATTTT
v_call: TRBV29-1; d_call: NA; j_call: TRBJ1-5; clone_size: NA; cdr3_length: 12; cdr3_aa: CSVGLGGGTQHF; cdr3_nt: TGCAGCGTTGGCTTGGGGGGTGGGACCCAGCATTTT
v_call: TRBV5-1; d_call: NA; j_call: TRBJ1-3; clone_size: NA; cdr3_length: 16; cdr3_aa: CASSLDGGSSGNTIYF; cdr3_nt: TGCGCCAGCAGCTTGGACGGCGGTAGCTCTGGAAACACCATATATTTT
v_call: TRBV19; d_call: TRBD1; j_call: TRBJ1-2; clone_size: NA; cdr3_length: 16; cdr3_aa: CASSAEPGQGLGGYTF; cdr3_nt: TGTGCCAGTAGTGCTGAGCCGGGACAGGGCCTGGGTGGCTACACCTTC
v_call: TRBV6-2/TRBV6-3; d_call: NA; j_call: TRBJ2-3; clone_size: NA; cdr3_length: 13; cdr3_aa: CASSPSGTDTQYF; cdr3_nt: TGTGCCAGCAGTCCCTCGGGCACAGATACGCAGTATTTT
v_call: TRBV5-5; d_call: NA; j_call: TRBJ1-5; clone_size: NA; cdr3_length: 14; cdr3_aa: CASSYGSSNQPQHF; cdr3_nt: TGTGCCAGCAGCTATGGCTCGAGCAATCAGCCCCAGCATTTT
v_call: TRBV6-5; d_call: TRBD1; j_call: TRBJ1-6; clone_size: NA; cdr3_length: 16; cdr3_aa: CASSYVGQWSNSPLHF; cdr3_nt: TGTGCCAGCAGTTACGTGGGACAGTGGAGTAATTCACCCCTCCACTTT
v_call: TRBV27; d_call: TRBD1; j_call: TRBJ1-1; clone_size: NA; cdr3_length: 13; cdr3_aa: CASSRGTGGLAFF; cdr3_nt: TGTGCCAGCAGCCGTGGGACAGGGGGCTTAGCTTTCTTT
v_call: TRBV6-1; d_call: TRBD1; j_call: TRBJ1-3; clone_size: NA; cdr3_length: 19; cdr3_aa: CASSEWTGLLSIAGNTIYF; cdr3_nt: TGTGCCAGCAGTGAATGGACAGGGCTCCTGAGTATCGCTGGAAACACCATATATTTT
v_call: TRBV11-2; d_call: TRBD2; j_call: TRBJ2-2; clone_size: NA; cdr3_length: 15; cdr3_aa: CASSLGLADTGELFF; cdr3_nt: TGTGCCAGCAGCTTAGGGCTAGCGGACACCGGGGAGCTGTTTTTT
v_call: TRBV7-2; d_call: NA; j_call: TRBJ1-5; clone_size: NA; cdr3_length: 16; cdr3_aa: CASSRDTGSSNQPQHF; cdr3_nt: TGTGCCAGCAGCAGGGACACGGGGTCTAGCAATCAGCCCCAGCATTTT
v_call: TRBV7-8; d_call: NA; j_call: TRBJ1-6; clone_size: few; cdr3_length: 14; cdr3_aa: CASSLDRANSPLHF; cdr3_nt: TGTGCCAGCAGCTTAGACAGGGCCAATTCACCCCTCCACTTT